This T cell receptor beta chain was observed in a study of blood T cell repertoires in COVID-19. For the study at large: Donors in the United States, Italy and Spain gave samples during acute or convalescent COVID-19. PBMCs, B-cell-depleted T cells, or T cells provided the cDNA or gDNA that made up the material.

As processed by the authors: From reference gene primer amplification, estimates of nucleated cell counts were derived. TCRdb's copy holds only in-frame clones and misses some; the assay was immunoSEQ multiplex PCR. The DNA gave D and trimming, while V, J and clone size come from that table. The table records 95,000 to 150,000 clones, 78% of them present only once. Trimming took 7 bases from V and 3 from J, leaving 18 bases between them. CDR1 and CDR2 from the germline V gene are SEHNR and FQNEAQ (reference sequence). The CDR3 is made up of 15 amino acids. This TCR came from a man aged 65 to 79 with acute or convalescent COVID-19. This chain links TRBV7-9 with TRBJ1-2, with D hard to call. Sample: peripheral blood. CDR3 coding DNA: TGTGCCAGCACGCTAACGGCCGGAGGCGACTATGGCTACACCTTC. It codes for CASTLTAGGDYGYTF.